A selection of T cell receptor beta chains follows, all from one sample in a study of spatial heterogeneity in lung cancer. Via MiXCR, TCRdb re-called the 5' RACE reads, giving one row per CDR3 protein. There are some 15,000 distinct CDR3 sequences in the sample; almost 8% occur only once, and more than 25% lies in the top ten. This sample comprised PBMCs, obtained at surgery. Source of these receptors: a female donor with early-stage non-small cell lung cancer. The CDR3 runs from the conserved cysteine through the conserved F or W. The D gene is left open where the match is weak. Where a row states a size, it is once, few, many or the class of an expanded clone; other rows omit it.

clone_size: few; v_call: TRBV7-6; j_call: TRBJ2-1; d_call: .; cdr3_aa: CASSPQEGDEQFF; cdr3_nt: TGTGCCAGCAGCCCCCAAGAGGGGGATGAGCAGTTCTTC
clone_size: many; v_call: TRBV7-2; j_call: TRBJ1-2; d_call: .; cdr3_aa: CAIHRGANDLFGYTF; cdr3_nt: TGTGCCATACACCGGGGGGCGAATGATCTATTTGGCTACACCTTC
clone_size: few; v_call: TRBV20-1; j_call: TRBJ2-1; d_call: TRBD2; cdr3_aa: CSASYGGGGNEQFF; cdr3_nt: TGCAGTGCTAGCTATGGCGGGGGTGGCAATGAGCAGTTCTTC
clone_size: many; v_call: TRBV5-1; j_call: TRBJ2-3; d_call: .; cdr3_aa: CASIRGTGTTDTQYF; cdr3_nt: TGCGCCAGCATTCGCGGGACGGGAACCACAGATACGCAGTATTTT
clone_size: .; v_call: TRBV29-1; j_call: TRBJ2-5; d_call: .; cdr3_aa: CSVERYRNQETQYF; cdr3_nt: TGCAGCGTTGAAAGATACAGAAACCAAGAGACCCAGTACTTC
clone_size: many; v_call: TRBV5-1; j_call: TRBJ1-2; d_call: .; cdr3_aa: CASSPDGSYNYGYTF; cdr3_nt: TGCGCCAGCAGCCCCGACGGGTCCTATAACTATGGCTACACCTTC
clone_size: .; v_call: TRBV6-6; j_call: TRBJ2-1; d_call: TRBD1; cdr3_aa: CASSRLGGTYNEQFF; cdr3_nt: TGTGCCAGCAGCCGCCTAGGGGGCACGTACAATGAGCAGTTCTTC
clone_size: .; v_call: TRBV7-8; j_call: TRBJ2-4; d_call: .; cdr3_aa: CASSSYGQLAKNIQYF; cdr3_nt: TGTGCCAGCAGCTCCTACGGGCAGTTAGCCAAAAACATTCAGTACTTC
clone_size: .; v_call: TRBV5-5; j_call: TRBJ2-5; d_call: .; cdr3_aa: CASSLDRSETQYF; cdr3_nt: TGTGCCAGCAGCTTGGATAGGTCAGAGACCCAGTACTTC
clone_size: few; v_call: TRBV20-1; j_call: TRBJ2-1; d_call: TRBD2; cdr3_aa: CSARQGLAGDNEQFF; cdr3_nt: TGCAGTGCTAGACAGGGACTAGCGGGGGACAATGAGCAGTTCTTC
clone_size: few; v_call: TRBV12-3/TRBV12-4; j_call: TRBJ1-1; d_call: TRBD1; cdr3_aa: CASRTGQGHTEAFF; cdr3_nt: TGTGCCAGCAGAACGGGACAGGGACACACTGAAGCTTTCTTT
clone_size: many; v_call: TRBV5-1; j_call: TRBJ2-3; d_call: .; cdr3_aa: CASSFRQADTQYF; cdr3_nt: TGCGCCAGCAGCTTCAGACAGGCGGATACGCAGTATTTT
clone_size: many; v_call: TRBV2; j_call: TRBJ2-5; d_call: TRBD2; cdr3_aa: CASSSAGLAGSETQYF; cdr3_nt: TGTGCCAGCAGTTCTGCGGGACTAGCGGGAAGTGAGACCCAGTACTTC
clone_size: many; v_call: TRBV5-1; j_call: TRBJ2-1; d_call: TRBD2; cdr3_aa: CASRGTSGVYNEQFF; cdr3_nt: TGCGCCAGCAGAGGAACTAGCGGGGTCTACAATGAGCAGTTCTTC
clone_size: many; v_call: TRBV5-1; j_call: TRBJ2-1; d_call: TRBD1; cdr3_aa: CASSLTGGTNEQFF; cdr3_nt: TGCGCCAGCAGCTTGACAGGGGGGACGAATGAGCAGTTCTTC
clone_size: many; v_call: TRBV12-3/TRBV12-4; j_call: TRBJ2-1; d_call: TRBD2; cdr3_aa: CASSLGTSGRIGEQFF; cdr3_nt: TGTGCCAGCAGTTTAGGGACTAGCGGGAGAATTGGTGAGCAGTTCTTC
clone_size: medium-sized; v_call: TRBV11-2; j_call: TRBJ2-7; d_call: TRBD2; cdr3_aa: CASSPRLAVSYEQYF; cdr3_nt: TGTGCCAGCAGCCCCCGACTAGCGGTCTCCTACGAGCAGTACTTC
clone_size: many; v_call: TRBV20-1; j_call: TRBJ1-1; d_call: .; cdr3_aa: CSAVGPNTEAFF; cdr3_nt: TGCAGTGCTGTTGGGCCGAACACTGAAGCTTTCTTT
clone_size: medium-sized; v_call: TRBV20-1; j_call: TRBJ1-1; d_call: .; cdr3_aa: CSAPADRPRNTEAFF; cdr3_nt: TGCAGTGCCCCGGCGGACCGTCCCCGGAACACTGAAGCTTTCTTT
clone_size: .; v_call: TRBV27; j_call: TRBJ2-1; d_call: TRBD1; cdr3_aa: CASSLSGQGVANEQFF; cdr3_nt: TGTGCCAGCAGTTTATCCGGGCAGGGGGTAGCCAATGAGCAGTTCTTC
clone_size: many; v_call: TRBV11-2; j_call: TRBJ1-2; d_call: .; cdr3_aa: CASSLDPYYGYTF; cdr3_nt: TGTGCCAGCAGCTTAGATCCGTACTATGGCTACACCTTC
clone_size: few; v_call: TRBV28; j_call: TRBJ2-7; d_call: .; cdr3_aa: CASSPLSGRTRRNSYEQYF; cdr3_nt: TGTGCCAGCAGTCCCTTATCCGGCAGAACAAGACGAAACAGCTACGAGCAGTACTTC
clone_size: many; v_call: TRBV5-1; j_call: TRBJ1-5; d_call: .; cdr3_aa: CASSPDGGRWNQPQHF; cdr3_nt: TGCGCCAGCAGCCCAGACGGGGGGAGGTGGAATCAGCCCCAGCATTTT
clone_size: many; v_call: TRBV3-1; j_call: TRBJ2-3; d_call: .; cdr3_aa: CASSGLGSTDTQYF; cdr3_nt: TGTGCCAGCAGCGGGCTAGGGAGCACAGATACGCAGTATTTT
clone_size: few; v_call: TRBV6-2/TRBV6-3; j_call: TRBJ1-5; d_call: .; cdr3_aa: CASSYSTTHNQPQHF; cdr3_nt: TGTGCCAGCAGTTACTCGACTACCCACAATCAGCCCCAGCATTTT
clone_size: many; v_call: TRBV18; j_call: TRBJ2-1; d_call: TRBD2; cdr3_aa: CASSPRISGDNEQFF; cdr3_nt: TGTGCCAGCTCACCAAGGATAAGCGGGGACAATGAGCAGTTCTTC
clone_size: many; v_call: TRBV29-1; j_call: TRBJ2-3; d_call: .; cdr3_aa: CSVFMGADTQYF; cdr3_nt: TGCAGCGTCTTTATGGGGGCAGATACGCAGTATTTT
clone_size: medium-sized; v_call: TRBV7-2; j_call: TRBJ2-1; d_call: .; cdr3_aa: CASSSVLGSYNEQFF; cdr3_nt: TGTGCCAGCAGCTCTGTATTAGGCTCCTACAATGAGCAGTTCTTC
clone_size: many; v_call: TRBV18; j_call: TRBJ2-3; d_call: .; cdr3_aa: CASSPSITASTDTQYF; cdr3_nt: TGTGCCAGCTCACCGTCTATAACAGCTAGCACAGATACGCAGTATTTT
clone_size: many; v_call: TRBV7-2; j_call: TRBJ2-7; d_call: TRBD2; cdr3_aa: CASSLLRLAEAYEQYF; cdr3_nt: TGTGCCAGCAGCTTACTAAGACTAGCGGAAGCCTACGAGCAGTACTTC
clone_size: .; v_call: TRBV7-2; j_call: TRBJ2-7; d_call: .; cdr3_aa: CASGGSSYEQYF; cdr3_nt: TGTGCCAGCGGTGGGAGCTCCTACGAGCAGTACTTC
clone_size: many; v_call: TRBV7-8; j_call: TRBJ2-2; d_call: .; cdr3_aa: CASSLTPNTGELFF; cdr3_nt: TGTGCCAGCAGCTTGACACCGAACACCGGGGAGCTGTTTTTT